One and the same sample provided the 22 T cell receptor beta chains below, sequenced in a study of CXCR3-negative and CXCR3-positive naive CD8 T cells. The study's findings and limits: Hydrophobicity of TRB CDR3s was greater in CXCR3-positive naive cells than in CXCR3-negative naive cells.

No antigen has been identified for these receptors. The TRB cDNA libraries were prepared by 5' RACE with UMI labels. Reprocessing the 5' RACE reads, TCRdb reports a single entry for every CDR3 protein and omits DNA. In all, the sample yields about 150,000 distinct CDR3 sequences. Sequences were obtained from naive CXCR3+ CD8+ T cells from blood. The subset: CD45RO-CCR7+CD27+CD95- naive CD8+ T cells expressing CXCR3 (TNR3+). The receptor set was obtained from a human donor in good health. Some clones in this sample may be carry-over from other donors' samples.

The chain combines TRBV5-1 with TRBJ2-1; the D gene TCRdb calls, TRBD1, cannot be checked with no DNA. Germline lookup yields CDR1 SGHRS and CDR2 YFSETQ. The CDR3 totals 15 residues. The CDR3 sequence: CASSSRTGSYNEQFF.

J is TRBJ2-3 and V is TRBV7-9; TCRdb picks TRBD2, but there is no DNA to check that call. The length of the CDR3 is 14 residues. Germline CDR1 is SEHNR and CDR2 is FQNEAQ (reference sequence). CDR3 protein: CASSRGGPGDTQYF.

This chain connects TRBV20-1 to TRBJ2-7; as DNA is missing, the TRBD1 call by TCRdb cannot be tested. The CDR3 has 13 residues. Germline CDR1 is DFQATT and CDR2 is SNEGSKA (reference sequence). This CDR3 is CSARETGDYEQYF.

J is TRBJ1-1 and V is TRBV12-3 or TRBV12-4; TCRdb proposes TRBD1, but this gene call is untestable without DNA. The CDR3 is made up of 13 amino acids. CDR3 sequence reads: CASRDRLNTEAFF.

CDR3 protein: CASSLSGGSPHEQYF. The chain couples TRBV28 to TRBJ2-7; with no DNA, the TCRdb D assignment of TRBD1 cannot be verified. CDR3 length: 15 residues. Germline CDR1 reads MDHEN; CDR2 reads SYDVKM.

The J gene is TRBJ2-7, the V gene TRBV29-1; TCRdb's D call of TRBD1 is untestable without DNA. Germline V lookup: CDR1 SQVTM, CDR2 ANQGSEA. CDR3 length: 13 amino acids. The CDR3 loop is CSVQPQGEYEQYF.

This chain links TRBV29-1 with TRBJ2-3; TCRdb calls TRBD2, which cannot be checked without DNA. This CDR3 is 13 amino acids long. Germline V gene data show CDR1 as SQVTM and CDR2 as ANQGSEA. CDR3 in amino acids: CSAASENTDTQYF.

V gene TRBV18 combines with J gene TRBJ2-7; without DNA, the TCRdb call of TRBD1 cannot be checked. The germline V gene has CDR1 KGHSH and CDR2 LQKENI. The CDR3 spans 15 residues. CDR3 protein: CASSQGQATVYEQYF.

The chain links TRBV5-1 to TRBJ2-1; checking the TCRdb D call of TRBD1 is not possible without DNA. The CDR3 spans 14 residues. Germline loops: CDR1 SGHRS, CDR2 YFSETQ. The CDR3 region is CASSLQGIINEQFF. The whole variable domain, filled in from reference TRBV5-1 and TRBJ2-1, reads KAGVTQTPRYLIKTRGQQVTLSCSPISGHRSVSWYQQTPGQGLQFLFEYFSETQRNKGNFPGRFSGRQFSNSRSEMNVSTLELGDSALYLCASSLQGIINEQFFGPGTRLTVL.

This rearrangement joins TRBV29-1 to TRBJ2-5; TCRdb designates TRBD1, a call that cannot be tested without DNA. The CDR3 consists of 13 residues. CDR1 is SQVTM, CDR2 ANQGSEA, per germline. This CDR3 reads CSAEDAGGETQYF.

The chain has TRBV5-1 and TRBJ1-1. Looked up from germline, CDR1 is SGHRS and CDR2 is YFSETQ. The CDR3 covers 14 residues. This CDR3 reads CASSLAWDNTEAFF.

The chain recombines TRBV29-1 with TRBJ1-2. CDR1 is SQVTM, CDR2 ANQGSEA, per germline. This CDR3 region has 11 residues. CDR3: CSVDLDYGYTF.

CDR3 protein: CASSRGLGWSYNEQFF. The chain carries TRBV9 and TRBJ2-1; TCRdb outputs TRBD2, but without DNA this stays unchecked. Germline-derived CDR1 and CDR2 are SGDLS and YYNGEE. The CDR3 has 16 residues. The whole variable domain, filled in from reference TRBV9 and TRBJ2-1, reads DSGVTQTPKHLITATGQRVTLRCSPRSGDLSVYWYQQSLDQGLQFLIQYYNGEERAKGNILERFSAQQFPDLHSELNLSSLELGDSALYFCASSRGLGWSYNEQFFGPGTRLTVL.

This sequence joins TRBV7-9 and TRBJ2-7; TCRdb designates TRBD2, a call that cannot be tested without DNA. This CDR3 spans 13 amino acids. The germline V gene encodes CDR1 SEHNR and CDR2 FQNEAQ (reference sequence). The CDR3 here is CASSLVRADEQYF.

The gene calls are TRBV29-1 and TRBJ1-3. The CDR3 consists of 12 residues. Germline lookup yields CDR1 SQVTM and CDR2 ANQGSEA. CDR3: CSVRGSGNTIYF.

This chain uses TRBV28 with TRBJ2-5. The CDR3 covers 14 residues. CDR1 is MDHEN, CDR2 SYDVKM, per germline. The CDR3 loop reads CASSLTRVQETQYF.

The chain carries TRBV5-1 and TRBJ2-3. This CDR3 comprises 15 residues. CDR1 SGHRS and CDR2 YFSETQ come from the germline V gene. Here the CDR3 reads CASSLGRVSTDTQYF.

This sequence joins TRBV29-1 and TRBJ1-1; checking the TCRdb D call of TRBD1 is not possible without DNA. The CDR3 sequence is 12 residues long. Germline CDR1 reads SQVTM; CDR2 reads ANQGSEA. The CDR3 is CSVFRGSTEAFF.

The chain combines TRBV29-1 with TRBJ2-7; there is no DNA to check the TCRdb D call of TRBD2. The CDR3 has 15 amino acids. The germline CDR1 and CDR2 sequences are SQVTM and ANQGSEA. CDR3 residues: CSVEGLPGGSYEQYF.

This chain uses TRBV4-3 with TRBJ1-1. This CDR3 has 17 residues. The V gene's germline CDR1 is LGHNA and CDR2 YSLEER. CDR3 loop: CASSAQMGGTLNTEAFF.

The chain combines TRBV29-1 with TRBJ2-1; TCRdb gives TRBD2 as the D gene, but with no DNA this cannot be confirmed. The CDR3 length is 11 residues. Germline V lookup: CDR1 SQVTM, CDR2 ANQGSEA. This CDR3 is CSASGNNEQFF.

The J gene is TRBJ2-6, the V gene TRBV28. The CDR3 covers 15 residues. Germline assignment: CDR1 MDHEN and CDR2 SYDVKM. The CDR3: CASSFAGSGANVLTF.